The rows below give T cell receptor beta chains drawn from one sample of a study of low-dose radiotherapy and immunotherapy resistance in tumors. TCRdb used MiXCR to reprocess the reads, holding one entry per CDR3 protein. The profile shows 64,000 or so distinct CDR3 sequences, 26% of them singletons. Sequencing was performed on PBMCs, taken before treatment. These TCRs come from a male donor with rectosigmoid adenocarcinoma. Both conserved end residues are part of each CDR3. D genes are given only for firm matches. The size of a clone is reported for some rows only, either as once, few or many, or as a class for expanded clones.

CASSPRGDYEQYF TGCGCCAGCAGCCCCCGCGGGGACTACGAGCAGTACTTC TRBV4-1 . many TRBJ2-7
CASSQDKRERAIYF TGTGCCAGCAGCCAAGATAAAAGGGAAAGAGCGATTTACTTC TRBV3-1 . many TRBJ1-2
CSARTTTNEKLFF TGCAGTGCCAGGACAACAACTAATGAAAAACTGTTTTTT TRBV20-1 . many TRBJ1-4
CSVVPGEGETQYF TGCAGCGTTGTACCGGGAGAGGGAGAGACCCAGTACTTC TRBV29-1 . many TRBJ2-5
CASSLLRSEQYF TGTGCCAGCAGTTTATTACGGAGCGAGCAGTACTTC TRBV28 . many TRBJ2-7
CASRPGLAGGYEQYF TGTGCCAGCAGACCGGGACTAGCGGGAGGCTACGAGCAGTACTTC TRBV28 TRBD2 . TRBJ2-7
CASSSGTAYYEQYF TGTGCCAGCAGCTCCGGGACAGCTTACTACGAGCAGTACTTC TRBV7-2 TRBD1 many TRBJ2-7
CASSLRDRVDSPLHF TGTGCCAGCAGTTTAAGAGACAGGGTGGATTCACCCCTCCACTTT TRBV12-3/TRBV12-4 TRBD1 . TRBJ1-6
CSARTSGQTRGELFFF . TRBV20-1 . . TRBJ2-2
CATGQGYTGELFF TGTGCCACGGGACAGGGCTACACCGGGGAGCTGTTTTTT TRBV4-2 TRBD1 many TRBJ2-2
CASSLLGRQETQYF TGTGCCAGCAGCTTATTGGGAAGGCAAGAGACCCAGTACTTC TRBV7-2 . many TRBJ2-5
CASSFEREQYF TGTGCCAGCAGTTTTGAGCGGGAGCAGTACTTC TRBV28 . many TRBJ2-7
CAISPITGDRNSMNTEAFF TGTGCCATCAGTCCCATAACAGGCGACCGAAATTCCATGAACACTGAAGCTTTCTTT TRBV10-3 . many TRBJ1-1
CASSQALRGLPDTGELFF TGCGCCAGCAGTCAAGCGTTAAGGGGGCTACCTGACACCGGGGAGCTGTTTTTT TRBV23-1 TRBD1 many TRBJ2-2
CASSSAWGNNQPQHF TGTGCCAGCAGTTCGGCCTGGGGGAATAATCAGCCCCAGCATTTT TRBV6-5 . many TRBJ1-5
CASSLKLASSNEQFF TGCGCCAGCAGCTTGAAACTAGCGTCGTCCAATGAGCAGTTCTTC TRBV5-1 TRBD2 many TRBJ2-1
CASSQAIGRAPQNIQYF TGCGCCAGCAGCCAAGCAATTGGGAGGGCCCCTCAAAACATTCAGTACTTC TRBV4-3 TRBD2 many TRBJ2-4